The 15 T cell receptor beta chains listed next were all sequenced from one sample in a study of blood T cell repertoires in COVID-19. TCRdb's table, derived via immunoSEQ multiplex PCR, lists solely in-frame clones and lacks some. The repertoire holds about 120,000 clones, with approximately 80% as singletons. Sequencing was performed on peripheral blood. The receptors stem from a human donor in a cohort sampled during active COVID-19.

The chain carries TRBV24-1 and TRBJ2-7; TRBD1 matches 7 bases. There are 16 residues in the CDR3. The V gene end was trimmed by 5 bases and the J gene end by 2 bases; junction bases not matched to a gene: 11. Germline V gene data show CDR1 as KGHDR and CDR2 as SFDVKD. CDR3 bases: TGTGCCACCAGTGCGGACCGGGACAGTCTACCCTACGAGCAGTACTTC. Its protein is CATSADRDSLPYEQYF.

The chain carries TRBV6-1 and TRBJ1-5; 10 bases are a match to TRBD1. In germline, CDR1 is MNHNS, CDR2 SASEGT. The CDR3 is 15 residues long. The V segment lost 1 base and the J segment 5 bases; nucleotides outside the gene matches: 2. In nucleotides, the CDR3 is TGTGCCAGCAGTGAAGAGACAGGGGGCGATCAGCCCCAGCATTTT. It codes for CASSEETGGDQPQHF.

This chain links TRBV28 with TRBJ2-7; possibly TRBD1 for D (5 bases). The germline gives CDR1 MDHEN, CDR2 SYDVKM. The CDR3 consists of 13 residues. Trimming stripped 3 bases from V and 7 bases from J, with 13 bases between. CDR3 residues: CASSFQGPGEQYF. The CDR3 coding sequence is TGTGCCAGCAGTTTCCAGGGTCCTGGGGAGCAGTACTTC. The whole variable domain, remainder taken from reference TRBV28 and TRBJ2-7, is DVKVTQSSRYLVKRTGEKVFLECVQDMDHENMFWYRQDPGLGLRLIYFSYDVKMKEKGDIPEGYSVSREKKERFSLILESASTNQTSMYLCASSFQGPGEQYFGPGTRLTVT.

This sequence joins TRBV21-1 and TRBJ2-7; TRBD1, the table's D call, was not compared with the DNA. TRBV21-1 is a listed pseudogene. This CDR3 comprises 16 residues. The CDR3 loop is CASSSPHRGTAYEQYF. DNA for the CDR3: TGTGCCAGCAGCAGCCCTCATAGAGGGACAGCCTACGAGCAGTACTTC.

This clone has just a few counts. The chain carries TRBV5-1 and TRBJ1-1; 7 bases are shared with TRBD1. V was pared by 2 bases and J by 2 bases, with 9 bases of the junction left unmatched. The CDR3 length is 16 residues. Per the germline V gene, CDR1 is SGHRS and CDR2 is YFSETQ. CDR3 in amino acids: CASSFMAGGSNTEAFF. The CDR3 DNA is TGCGCCAGCAGCTTCATGGCAGGGGGAAGTAACACTGAAGCTTTCTTT.

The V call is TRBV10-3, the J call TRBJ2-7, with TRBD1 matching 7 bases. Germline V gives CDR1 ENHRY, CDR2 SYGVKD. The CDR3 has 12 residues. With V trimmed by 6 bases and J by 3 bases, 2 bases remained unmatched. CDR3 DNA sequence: TGTGCCATCAGGAGACAGGGCTACGAGCAGTACTTC. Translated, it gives CAIRRQGYEQYF.

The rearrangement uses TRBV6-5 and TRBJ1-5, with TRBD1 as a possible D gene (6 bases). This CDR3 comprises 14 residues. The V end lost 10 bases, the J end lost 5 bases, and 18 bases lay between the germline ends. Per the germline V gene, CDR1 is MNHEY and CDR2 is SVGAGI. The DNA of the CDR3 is TGTGCCACCAAAAAGGACAGCTTCCATCAGCCCCAGCATTTT. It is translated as CATKKDSFHQPQHF.

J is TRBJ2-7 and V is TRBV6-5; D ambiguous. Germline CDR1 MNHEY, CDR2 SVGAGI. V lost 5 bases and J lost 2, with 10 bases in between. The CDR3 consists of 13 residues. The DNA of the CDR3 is TGTGCCAGCAGTCCCCAGGTAACCTACGAGCAGTACTTC. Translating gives CASSPQVTYEQYF.

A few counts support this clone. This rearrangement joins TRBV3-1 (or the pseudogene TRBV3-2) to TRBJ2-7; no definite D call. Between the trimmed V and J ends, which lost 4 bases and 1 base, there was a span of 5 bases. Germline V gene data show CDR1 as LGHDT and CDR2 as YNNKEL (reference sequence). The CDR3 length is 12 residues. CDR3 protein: CASSPGSYEQYF. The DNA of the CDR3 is TGTGCCAGCAGCCCCGGGTCCTACGAGCAGTACTTC.

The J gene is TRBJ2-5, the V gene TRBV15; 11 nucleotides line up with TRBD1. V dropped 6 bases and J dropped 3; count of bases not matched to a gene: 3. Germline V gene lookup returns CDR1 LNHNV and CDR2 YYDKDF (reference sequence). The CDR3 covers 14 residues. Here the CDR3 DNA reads TGTGCCACCAGTCTGGGACAGGGGGAAGAGACCCAGTACTTC. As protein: CATSLGQGEETQYF.

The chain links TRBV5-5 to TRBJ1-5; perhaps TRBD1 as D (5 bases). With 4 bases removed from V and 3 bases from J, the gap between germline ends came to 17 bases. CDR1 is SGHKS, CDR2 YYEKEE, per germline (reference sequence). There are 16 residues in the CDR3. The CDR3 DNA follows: TGTGCCAGCAGCCCCTTCGGGGGGAGAAACAATCAGCCCCAGCATTTT. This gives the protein CASSPFGGRNNQPQHF.

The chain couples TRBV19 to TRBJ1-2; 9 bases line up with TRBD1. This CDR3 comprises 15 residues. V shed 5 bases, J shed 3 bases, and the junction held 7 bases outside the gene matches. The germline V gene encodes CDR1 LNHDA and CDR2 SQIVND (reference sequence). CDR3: CASSARGTGHYGYTF. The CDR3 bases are TGTGCCAGTAGTGCCCGCGGGACAGGGCACTATGGCTACACCTTC.

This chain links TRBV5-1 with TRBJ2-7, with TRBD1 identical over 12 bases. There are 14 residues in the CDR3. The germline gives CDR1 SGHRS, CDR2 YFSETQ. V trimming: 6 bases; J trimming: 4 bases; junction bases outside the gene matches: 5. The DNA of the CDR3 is TGCGCCAGCACCCGGGGACAGGGGGCATACGAGCAGTACTTC. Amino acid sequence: CASTRGQGAYEQYF.

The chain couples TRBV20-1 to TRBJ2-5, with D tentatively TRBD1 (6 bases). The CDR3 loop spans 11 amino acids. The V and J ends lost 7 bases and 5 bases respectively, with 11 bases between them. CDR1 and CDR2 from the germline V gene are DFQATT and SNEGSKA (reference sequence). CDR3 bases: TGCAGTGGCAACAGGGACGAGACCCAGTACTTC. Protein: CSGNRDETQYF.

CDR3 residues: CASSEAEAGGGQPQHF. In nucleotides, the CDR3 is TGTGCCAGCAGTGAAGCGGAGGCAGGGGGCGGTCAGCCCCAGCATTTT. The V gene is TRBV2, the J gene TRBJ1-5, with 8 bases matching TRBD1. CDR3 length equals 16 residues. Germline loops: CDR1 SNHLY, CDR2 FYNNEI. Unmatched junction bases numbered 7, after V lost 0 bases and J lost 6 bases. The full variable domain, completed using reference TRBV2 and TRBJ1-5, is EPEVTQTPSHQVTQMGQEVILRCVPISNHLYFYWYRQILGQKVEFLVSFYNNEISEKSEIFDDQFSVERPDGSNFTLKIRSTKLEDSAMYFCASSEAEAGGGQPQHFGDGTRLSIL.